This TCR beta chain was found in a study of beta chain features in type 1 diabetes. What was sequenced were expressed TCRB transcripts, since all of the isolated RNA had been reverse transcribed. Libraries were prepared by immunoSEQ multiplex PCR; TCRdb keeps only in-frame clonotypes and omits some of them. Among fewer than 250,000 clones, 13% to 15% were seen once, and the ten largest hold around 0.03%. Germline V gives CDR1 LGHNA, CDR2 YNFKEQ. Trimming stripped 4 bases from V and 1 base from J, with 14 bases between. The CDR3 consists of 16 residues. The chain joins TRBV4-2 to TRBJ2-4; the D is unclear. Sequencing was done on a sample of naive CD4+ T cells from blood. This TCR came from a woman aged 40-49 years in good health. The CDR3 here is CASSPTPTGAKNIQYF. DNA of the CDR3: TGTGCCAGCAGCCCTACTCCGACCGGGGCCAAAAACATTCAGTACTTC.